The clone carrying this T cell receptor (beta chain) was seen just once. This record comes from a study of blood T cell repertoires in COVID-19. About the research overall: T cells, B-cell-depleted T cells, or PBMCs supplied cDNA or gDNA.

Assay: immunoSEQ multiplex PCR; the TCRdb copy retains only in-frame clones and omits some. Among 76,000 or so clones listed, around 88% were seen once. The sequence derives from a man aged 25 to 40 with acute or convalescent COVID-19. Sample: peripheral blood.

CDR3 in DNA: TGCAGCGTTGGGGCGGGAAACACTGAAGCTTTCTTT. It codes for CSVGAGNTEAFF. The chain is built from TRBV29-1 and TRBJ1-1; D gene uncertain. The CDR3 totals 12 residues. V lost 4 bases and J 2 bases, leaving 8 bases between the germline ends. Germline V gene data show CDR1 as SQVTM and CDR2 as ANQGSEA.